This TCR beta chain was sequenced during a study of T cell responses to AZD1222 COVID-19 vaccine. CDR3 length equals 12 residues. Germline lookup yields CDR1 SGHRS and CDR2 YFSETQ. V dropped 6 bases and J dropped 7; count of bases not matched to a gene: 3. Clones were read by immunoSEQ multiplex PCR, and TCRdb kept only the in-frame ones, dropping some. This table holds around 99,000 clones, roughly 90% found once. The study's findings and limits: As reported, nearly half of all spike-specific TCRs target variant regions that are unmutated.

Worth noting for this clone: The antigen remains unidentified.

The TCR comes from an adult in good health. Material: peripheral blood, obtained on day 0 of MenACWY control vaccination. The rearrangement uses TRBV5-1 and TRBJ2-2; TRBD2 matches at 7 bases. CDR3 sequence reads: CASKAGDGELFF. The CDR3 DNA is TGCGCCAGCAAGGCGGGGGACGGGGAGCTGTTTTTT. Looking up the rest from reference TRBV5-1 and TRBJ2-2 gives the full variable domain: KAGVTQTPRYLIKTRGQQVTLSCSPISGHRSVSWYQQTPGQGLQFLFEYFSETQRNKGNFPGRFSGRQFSNSRSEMNVSTLELGDSALYLCASKAGDGELFFGEGSRLTVL.